These T cell receptor beta chains were read from a single sample in a study of response to subunit inactivated influenza vaccine. A single record per CDR3 protein comes from TCRdb applying MiXCR to the RT-PCR reads. The sample consists of over 150,000 distinct CDR3 sequences, around a tenth of them appearing once. Specimen: CD8+ T cells sorted from PBMCs, collected 23 months after vaccination. The source of these receptors is a man aged 50 to 75 who received an inactivated influenza vaccine. CDR3s include the opening cysteine and the closing phenylalanine or tryptophan. Fields, in order: D gene, clone size, V gene, J gene, CDR3 DNA, CDR3 protein. D genes are given only for firm matches. Some rows have no size entry. The others give once, few or many, or a class for an expanded clone.

>.|.|TRBV20-1|TRBJ1-1
TGCAGTGCACCGACAGGTAACACTGAAGCTTTCTTT
CSAPTGNTEAFF
>.|few|TRBV4-1|TRBJ2-7
TGCGCCAGCAGCCAAAATAGGGGTCTCTACGAGCAGTACTTC
CASSQNRGLYEQYF
>TRBD1|.|TRBV12-3/TRBV12-4|TRBJ2-7
TGTGCCAGCAGTTATGAAACAGGGGGTACCTACGAGCAGTACTTC
CASSYETGGTYEQYF
>.|few|TRBV7-7|TRBJ1-1
TGTGCTAGCAGCGAAGGTAGGGGCACTGAAGCTTTCTTT
CASSEGRGTEAFF
>.|many|TRBV20-1|TRBJ2-1
TGCAGTGCTAGAGATAGGACAGTCTCCAATGAGCAGTTCTTC
CSARDRTVSNEQFF
>.|.|TRBV28|TRBJ2-7
TGTGCCAGCAGTTTCCGGGCAGAGACCTACGAGCAGTACTTC
CASSFRAETYEQYF
>.|few|TRBV4-2|TRBJ2-7
TGTGCCAGCAGCCCCTACGAAGCCTACGAGCAGTACTTC
CASSPYEAYEQYF
>TRBD1|many|TRBV7-9|TRBJ2-3
TGTGCCAGCAGCTTAAGGGACAGGGAAAAGAATACGCAGTATTTT
CASSLRDREKNTQYF
>TRBD1|.|TRBV20-1|TRBJ2-2
TGCAGTGCTACCGACAGGGTCTCGAACACCGGGGAGCTGTTTTTT
CSATDRVSNTGELFF
>TRBD2|.|TRBV13|TRBJ2-3
TGTGCCAGCAGCCTTAGCGGGAGAACGCAGTATTTT
CASSLSGRTQYF
>TRBD1|many|TRBV20-1|TRBJ1-4
TGCAGTGCCGAAAGGGACAGGGAGCGGAGTGAAAAACTGTTTTTT
CSAERDRERSEKLFF
>.|.|TRBV6-2/TRBV6-3|TRBJ2-1
TGTGCCAGCAGTTACGGGGGGGGCGTGGAGCAGTTCTTC
CASSYGGGVEQFF
>.|.|TRBV6-2/TRBV6-3|TRBJ1-1
TGTGCCAGCACCAGACCGGGACTGAAGAACACTGAAGCTTTCTTT
CASTRPGLKNTEAFF
>TRBD2|.|TRBV5-1|TRBJ2-7
TGCGCCAGCAGCTTGACGCGGGAGGGCTACGAGCAGTACTTC
CASSLTREGYEQYF
>.|.|TRBV4-1|TRBJ1-1
TGCGCCAGCAGCTTTCCCACTGGAACTGAAGCTTTCTTT
CASSFPTGTEAFF
>.|.|TRBV4-3|TRBJ1-6
TGCGCCAGCAGCCAAGTTTCAGCAGGGTACGATTCACCCCTCCACTTT
CASSQVSAGYDSPLHF
>.|.|TRBV20-1|TRBJ2-7
TGCAGTGCTAGAGATCTACCTGGGAATGAGCAGTACTTC
CSARDLPGNEQYF
>.|many|TRBV7-8|TRBJ2-3
TGTGCCAGCAGCCCCTATTGGCCAGATACGCAGTATTTT
CASSPYWPDTQYF
>.|.|TRBV14|TRBJ2-1
TGTGCCAGCAGCCAAGGATTTCTAGCCGACAATGAGCAGTTCTTC
CASSQGFLADNEQFF
>TRBD1|.|TRBV29-1|TRBJ2-7
TGCAGCGTTGAGACGACCGGGACAGGGGGCATCTACGAGCAGTACTTC
CSVETTGTGGIYEQYF
>TRBD2|few|TRBV9|TRBJ2-7
TGTGCCAGCAGCGTAGGAGGTGGCGGGAGGGCCGAGCAGTACTTC
CASSVGGGGRAEQYF